One and the same sample provided the 27 T cell receptor beta chains below, sequenced in a study of CD8 T cells in ankylosing spondylitis (dated by TCRdb to the late 2010s). The library came from 5' RACE. Sequencing instrument: Illumina HiSeq 2500. The raw public data were reprocessed by TCRdb itself: fastp quality trimming at Q25, MiXCR clonotype calling, in-frame beta chains only. Every CDR3 protein is listed once, alongside the most common genes and DNA of its rows. The sample profile shows roughly 280,000 distinct CDR3 sequences; approximately 20% of them were found once. Around 8% of the sample is in the top ten clones. Sequenced sample: blood, either unsorted or a sorted T cell fraction (not recorded which). The source is a male donor with ankylosing spondylitis or in good health (not recorded which).

This clonotype showed up just a few times. This chain joins TRBV5-1 and TRBJ1-1; 8 bases are a match to TRBD1. This CDR3 is built from 14 residues. V gave up 4 bases and J gave up 4 bases; unmatched junction bases: 6. Germline CDR1 and CDR2: SGHRS and YFSETQ. CDR3 amino acids: CASSLQDRVTEAFF. As DNA, the CDR3 is TGCGCCAGCAGCCTACAGGACAGGGTCACTGAAGCTTTCTTT.

This clonotype was seen a few times. The genes are TRBV25-1 and TRBJ2-1, with unresolved D. The CDR3 loop spans 11 amino acids. The V gene lost 8 bases and the J gene lost 4 bases, with 6 bases spanning the gap. CDR1 is MGHDK, CDR2 SYGVNS, per germline. DNA of the CDR3: TGTGCCAGCTTGAGTTACAATGAGCAGTTCTTC. Residues: CASLSYNEQFF.

V and J are TRBV18 and TRBJ2-3; 7 bases agree with TRBD1. The germline V gene has CDR1 KGHSH and CDR2 LQKENI. CDR3 length: 14 residues. V was clipped by 3 bases and J by 4 bases; unmatched bases: 4. Written as DNA, the CDR3 is TGTGCCAGCTCACCGACAGGGTTAGCAGATACGCAGTATTTT. Protein: CASSPTGLADTQYF.

The genes are TRBV5-1 and TRBJ2-3; D gene ambiguous. CDR3 length equals 14 residues. Germline V gives CDR1 SGHRS, CDR2 YFSETQ. V shed 1 base and J shed 0 bases, with 6 bases lying between them. CDR3 in amino acids: CASSLSPSTDTQYF. CDR3 bases: TGCGCCAGCAGCTTGTCACCTAGCACAGATACGCAGTATTTT. The complete variable domain, with remaining parts taken from reference TRBV5-1 and TRBJ2-3, reads KAGVTQTPRYLIKTRGQQVTLSCSPISGHRSVSWYQQTPGQGLQFLFEYFSETQRNKGNFPGRFSGRQFSNSRSEMNVSTLELGDSALYLCASSLSPSTDTQYFGPGTRLTVL.

This clonotype was found a few times. The chain has TRBV20-1 and TRBJ2-3; D not resolved. CDR3 length: 16 residues. CDR1 and CDR2 (germline): DFQATT, SNEGSKA (reference sequence). The ends were cut back, 1 base at V and 0 bases at J, with 14 bases in the middle. The CDR3: CSARVKKTLSTDTQYF. In nucleotides, the CDR3 is TGCAGTGCTAGAGTTAAAAAGACGTTGAGCACAGATACGCAGTATTTT.

The chain links TRBV29-1 to TRBJ2-5; TRBD1 agrees at 9 bases. The CDR3 covers 12 residues. Germline CDR1 is SQVTM and CDR2 is ANQGSEA. Losses at the gene ends were 6 bases for V and 4 bases for J; bases not matched to a gene: 3. This chain's CDR3 is CSVQGAGETQYF. The CDR3 DNA reads as TGCAGCGTACAGGGGGCTGGAGAGACCCAGTACTTC.

The chain links TRBV10-3 to TRBJ1-5; perhaps TRBD1 as D (5 bases). Germline CDR1 ENHRY, CDR2 SYGVKD. CDR3 length equals 14 residues. V was pared by 2 bases and J by 9 bases, with 14 bases between. The CDR3, as DNA: TGTGCCATCAGTGAGGACGGGGGTGCTCGGCCCCAGCATTTT. Its protein product is CAISEDGGARPQHF.

The table lists this clonotype with a few counts. This chain's CDR3 is CSARPIAGALTDTQYF. The CDR3 DNA reads as TGCAGTGCTAGACCCATAGCGGGGGCCCTCACAGATACGCAGTATTTT. This chain links TRBV20-1 with TRBJ2-3; 9 bases map to TRBD2. The CDR3 contains 16 residues. V trimming: 2 bases; J trimming: 2 bases; junction bases outside the gene matches: 8. CDR1 DFQATT and CDR2 SNEGSKA come from the germline V gene (reference sequence).

This clonotype was detected only a few times. The V call is TRBV28, the J call TRBJ2-1; the match to TRBD2 covers 7 bases. CDR3 length: 14 amino acids. Germline V lookup: CDR1 MDHEN, CDR2 SYDVKM. J was trimmed by 3 bases and V by 4 bases; bases with no gene match: 3. This CDR3 is CASSSGTNYNEQFF. The CDR3 nucleotides read TGTGCCAGCAGTTCCGGGACTAACTACAATGAGCAGTTCTTC.

This clonotype was observed many times. The genes are TRBV20-1 and TRBJ1-2, with TRBD1 matching 9 bases. The CDR3 totals 14 residues. J lost 7 bases, V lost 5 bases, and 11 bases had no gene match. Germline V lookup: CDR1 DFQATT, CDR2 SNEGSKA (reference sequence). The CDR3, as DNA: TGCAGTGCTCGGATTGGGGACAGGGCAAGTGGCTACACCTTC. Amino acids: CSARIGDRASGYTF.

The sample holds a few counts of this clonotype. J is TRBJ2-2 and V is TRBV20-1, with D possibly being TRBD1 (5 bases). V was trimmed by 4 bases and J by 6 bases, leaving 12 bases between them. Germline assignment: CDR1 DFQATT and CDR2 SNEGSKA (reference sequence). The CDR3 contains 13 residues. The CDR3 DNA follows: TGCAGTGCTACCAAGACAGTGGCCGGGGAGCTGTTTTTT. Its translation is CSATKTVAGELFF.

This chain connects TRBV24-1 to TRBJ2-5; 7 bases agree with TRBD1. Germline V gives CDR1 KGHDR, CDR2 SFDVKD. The CDR3 has 13 residues. V dropped 10 bases and J dropped 5; count of bases not matched to a gene: 9. This CDR3 is CATSNRGRETQYF. The CDR3 DNA sequence: TGTGCCACAAGCAACAGGGGCAGGGAGACCCAGTACTTC.

This chain connects TRBV5-1 to TRBJ2-4, with TRBD1 matching over 7 bases. V trimming: 4 bases; J trimming: 0 bases; junction bases outside the gene matches: 25. Germline V lookup: CDR1 SGHRS, CDR2 YFSETQ. This CDR3 comprises 22 residues. Here the CDR3 reads CASSGTSPGTANHLLAKNIQYF. CDR3 nucleotide sequence: TGCGCCAGCAGCGGGACCTCCCCAGGGACAGCAAATCATTTACTAGCCAAAAACATTCAGTACTTC.

This clonotype showed up just a few times. The rearrangement uses TRBV20-1 and TRBJ2-1; no clear D gene. CDR1 is DFQATT and CDR2 is SNEGSKA in the germline V gene (reference sequence). Trimming shortened V by 4 bases and J by 2 bases, and 3 bases separated the two germline ends. The CDR3 spans 11 residues. The CDR3 is CSAKAYNEQFF. DNA for the CDR3: TGCAGTGCTAAGGCCTACAATGAGCAGTTCTTC.

The chain combines TRBV20-1 with TRBJ1-2; TRBD1 agrees at 7 bases. The germline gives CDR1 DFQATT, CDR2 SNEGSKA (reference sequence). This CDR3 region has 13 residues. V shed 6 bases, J shed 0 bases, and the junction held 4 bases outside the gene matches. The CDR3 nucleotides read TGCAGTGCCTACAGGGGAGCTAACTATGGCTACACCTTC. It codes for CSAYRGANYGYTF.

The rearrangement joins TRBV5-1 to TRBJ1-2; D not certain. CDR3 length: 13 residues. Germline CDR1 SGHRS, CDR2 YFSETQ. V was shortened by 0 bases and J by 4 bases, with 7 bases between the two germline ends. CDR3 in amino acids: CASSLDVGYGYTF. CDR3 bases: TGCGCCAGCAGCTTGGACGTCGGCTATGGCTACACCTTC.

This clonotype was counted a few times. V and J are TRBV7-7 and TRBJ2-5, with D unclear. Germline V lookup: CDR1 SSHAT, CDR2 FNYEAQ (reference sequence). The CDR3 is 11 amino acids. Trimming pared 10 bases from V and 5 bases from J, leaving 11 bases between. This CDR3 reads CAILGPETQYF. The CDR3 nucleotides are TGTGCCATCCTCGGTCCGGAGACCCAGTACTTC.

This clonotype was counted between two and nine times. The V and J genes are TRBV29-1 and TRBJ1-1, with D hard to call. Germline values: CDR1 SQVTM, CDR2 ANQGSEA. With 6 bases removed from V and 6 bases from J, the gap between germline ends came to 14 bases. The CDR3 runs to 12 residues. The CDR3 loop is CSVTSDGSEAFF. CDR3 nucleotides: TGCAGCGTAACCTCGGATGGTTCTGAAGCTTTCTTT.

This clonotype has only a few counts. The DNA for the CDR3 is TGCAGTGCAACCGGGACAGTCAATCAGCCCCAGCATTTT. Amino acids: CSATGTVNQPQHF. The chain has TRBV20-1 and TRBJ1-5; the match to TRBD1 covers 7 bases. Germline values: CDR1 DFQATT, CDR2 SNEGSKA (reference sequence). The CDR3 is made up of 13 amino acids. V was pared by 6 bases and J by 3 bases, with 5 bases of the junction left unmatched.

This clonotype was counted a few times. This rearrangement joins TRBV28 to TRBJ2-3; 7 nucleotides align to TRBD1. Looked up from germline, CDR1 is MDHEN and CDR2 is SYDVKM. This CDR3 region has 15 residues. The V gene end was trimmed by 6 bases and the J gene end by 1 base; junction bases not matched to a gene: 7. CDR3 region: CASSDHQGGTDTQYF. The DNA of the CDR3 is TGTGCCAGCAGCGATCACCAGGGGGGCACAGATACGCAGTATTTT.

This clonotype was counted only a few times. The CDR3 DNA reads as TGTGCCAGCAGTTACATGACCCGGGGTAGGCACGAGCAGTACGTC. It encodes CASSYMTRGRHEQYV. V is TRBV6-5 and J is TRBJ2-7, with D possibly matching TRBD2 (5 bases). Trimming pared 2 bases from V and 5 bases from J, leaving 16 bases between. This CDR3 comprises 15 residues. Germline V gene lookup returns CDR1 MNHEY and CDR2 SVGAGI.

The rearrangement joins TRBV2 to TRBJ2-7; no firm D call. CDR3 length equals 12 residues. The V and J ends lost 0 bases and 4 bases respectively, with 4 bases between them. Per the germline V gene, CDR1 is SNHLY and CDR2 is FYNNEI. CDR3 sequence reads: CASSEALYEQYV. CDR3 nucleotide sequence: TGTGCCAGCAGTGAAGCCCTGTACGAGCAGTACGTC.

The chain couples TRBV27 to TRBJ2-1; D is unclear. V gave up 5 bases and J gave up 0 bases, with 20 bases separating them. CDR1 and CDR2 from the germline V gene are MNHEY and SMNVEV (reference sequence). CDR3 size: 18 residues. The CDR3: CASSPIRVQVSSYNEQFF. In nucleotides, the CDR3 is TGTGCCAGCAGTCCCATTAGGGTTCAGGTGAGCTCCTACAATGAGCAGTTCTTC.

This clonotype was counted at least ten times. The rearrangement uses TRBV7-8 and TRBJ2-1; D gene uncertain. The ends were cut back, 5 bases at V and 0 bases at J, with 14 bases in the middle. The CDR3 has 16 residues. CDR1 and CDR2 (germline): SGHVS, FQNEAQ. The CDR3 region is CASSIKTPSSYNEQFF. The DNA of the CDR3 is TGTGCCAGCAGCATCAAAACACCGAGCTCCTACAATGAGCAGTTCTTC.

This clonotype was counted many times. The chain carries TRBV7-9 and TRBJ2-1; D might be TRBD2 (6 bases). The V and J ends lost 4 bases and 1 base respectively, with 11 bases between them. The CDR3 is made up of 15 amino acids. The germline CDR1 and CDR2 sequences are SEHNR and FQNEAQ (reference sequence). CDR3 amino acids: CASSSSDSSYNEQFF. The CDR3 bases are TGTGCCAGCAGCTCTAGCGATTCTTCCTACAATGAGCAGTTCTTC.

The sample holds many counts of this clonotype. J is TRBJ2-4 and V is TRBV5-1; 13 bases match TRBD2. Germline-derived CDR1 and CDR2 are SGHRS and YFSETQ. V lost 0 bases and J lost 5; bases outside the gene matches: 2. The CDR3 is made up of 16 amino acids. CDR3 nucleotide sequence: TGCGCCAGCAGCTTGGGACTAGCGGGGGGCCAAAACATTCAGTACTTC. Amino acid sequence: CASSLGLAGGQNIQYF.

This clonotype has only a few counts. The chain combines TRBV6-1 with TRBJ2-2; D is perhaps TRBD2 (5 bases). The ends were cut back, 6 bases at V and 6 bases at J, with 14 bases in the middle. Germline V lookup: CDR1 MNHNS, CDR2 SASEGT. CDR3 size: 14 residues. DNA of the CDR3: TGTGCCAGCAGCCCAAGGCCCGGGGCCGGGGAGCTGTTTTTT. The encoded protein is CASSPRPGAGELFF.